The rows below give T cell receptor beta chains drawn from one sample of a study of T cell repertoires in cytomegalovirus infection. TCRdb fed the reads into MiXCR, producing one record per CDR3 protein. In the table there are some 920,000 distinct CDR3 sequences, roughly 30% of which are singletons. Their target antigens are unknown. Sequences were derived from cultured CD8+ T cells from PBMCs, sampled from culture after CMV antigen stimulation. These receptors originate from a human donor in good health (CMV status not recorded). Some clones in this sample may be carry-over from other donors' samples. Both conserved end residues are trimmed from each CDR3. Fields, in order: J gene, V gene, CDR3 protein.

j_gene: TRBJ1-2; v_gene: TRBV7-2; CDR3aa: ASSWSGQNGYT
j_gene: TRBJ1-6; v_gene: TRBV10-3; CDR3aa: AISESEGASYNSPLH
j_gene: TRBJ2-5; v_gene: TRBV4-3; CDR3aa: ASSQDGSNQETQY
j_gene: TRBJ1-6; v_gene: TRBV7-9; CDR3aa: ASSLVSPYNSPLH
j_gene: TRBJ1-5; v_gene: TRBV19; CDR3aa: ASSIRAVGQWYQPQH
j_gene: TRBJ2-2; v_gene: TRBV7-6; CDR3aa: ASTELETPAGELF
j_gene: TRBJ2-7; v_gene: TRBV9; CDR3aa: ASSVGDRNYEQY
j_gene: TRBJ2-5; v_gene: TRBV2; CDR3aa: ASSDDNLQETQY
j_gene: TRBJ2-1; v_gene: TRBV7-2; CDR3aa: ASSSLGTSGDNEQF
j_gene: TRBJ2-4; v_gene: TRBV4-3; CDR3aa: ASSQVGSGNIQY
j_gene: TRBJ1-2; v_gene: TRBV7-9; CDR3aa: ASSLVGQERLGYT
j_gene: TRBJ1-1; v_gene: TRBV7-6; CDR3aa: ASSQNIVNTEAF
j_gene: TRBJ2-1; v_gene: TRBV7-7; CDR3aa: ASSLTGTGVDEQF
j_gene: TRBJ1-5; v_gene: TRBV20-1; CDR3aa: SARSMYSNQPQH
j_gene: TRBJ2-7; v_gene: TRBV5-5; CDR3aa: ASSFGDRGFYEQY
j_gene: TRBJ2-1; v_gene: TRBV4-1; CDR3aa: ASSQDAGVSYNEQF
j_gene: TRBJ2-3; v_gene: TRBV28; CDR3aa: ASSLAGKDTQY
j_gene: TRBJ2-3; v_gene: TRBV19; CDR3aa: ASSSRLGQSTDTQY
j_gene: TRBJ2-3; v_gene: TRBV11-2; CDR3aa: ASSFSGGALYRTDTQY
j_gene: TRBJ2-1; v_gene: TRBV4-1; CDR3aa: ASSQVGTSIEQF
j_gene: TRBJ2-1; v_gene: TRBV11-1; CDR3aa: ASRKYNEQF
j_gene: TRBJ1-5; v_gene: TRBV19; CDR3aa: VSSISQGTNQPQH
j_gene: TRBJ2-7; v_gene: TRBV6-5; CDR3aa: ASSYFYREGDYEQY
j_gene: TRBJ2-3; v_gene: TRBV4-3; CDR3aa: ASSQALAGGPTDTQY
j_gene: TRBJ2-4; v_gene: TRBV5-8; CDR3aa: ASDWKTGEKFDIQY
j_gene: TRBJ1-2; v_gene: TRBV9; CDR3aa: ASSVGNSNYGYT
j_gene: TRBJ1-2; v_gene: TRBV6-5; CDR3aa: ASSYSSLEGQRDYGYT
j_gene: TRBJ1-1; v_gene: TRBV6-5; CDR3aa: ASSYPGQTNTEAF
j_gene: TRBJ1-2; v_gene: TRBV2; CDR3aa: ASPDRDYGYT